This T cell receptor (beta chain) was observed in a study of blood T cells in healthy people across ages. The V and J ends lost 0 bases and 0 bases respectively, with 7 bases between them. Germline V gene lookup returns CDR1 SGHRS and CDR2 YFSETQ. This CDR3 is 15 amino acids long. Points from the study as a whole: A roughly linear fall in TCR beta diversity per million T cells was seen with increasing age.

Comment on this clonotype: The antigen remains undetermined.

Alongside a J-beta primer mix, a sample-barcoded 5' primer served in a second PCR lasting roughly 7 to 12 cycles. TCRdb fed the 5' RACE reads into MiXCR, producing one record per CDR3 protein. The profile shows 800,000 or so distinct CDR3 sequences, around a quarter of them singletons. These records were also assigned to another study, of T cells of mothers and their children. That study adds: Second-round PCR products received sample barcodes and 2-4 random nucleotides from the M1S primer.

This clonotype was sampled from a boy aged 10-17 years in good health. Sequenced sample: blood. The chain has TRBV5-1 and TRBJ1-3; D not certain. This CDR3 is CASSLEPGSGNTIYF. The DNA of the CDR3 is TGCGCCAGCAGCTTGGAACCGGGCTCTGGAAACACCATATATTTT. Full variable domain (remainder filled in from reference TRBV5-1 and TRBJ1-3): KAGVTQTPRYLIKTRGQQVTLSCSPISGHRSVSWYQQTPGQGLQFLFEYFSETQRNKGNFPGRFSGRQFSNSRSEMNVSTLELGDSALYLCASSLEPGSGNTIYFGEGSWLTVV.